Each of the 32 T cell receptor beta chains below was sequenced from the same sample in a study of regulatory T cells in long-lasting Graves disease. Building of the TCR beta libraries involved iRepertoire HTBI primers and Arm-PCR of CDR3 regions. One entry per CDR3 protein, called by TCRdb with MiXCR from the multiplex PCR reads. The sample has hundreds of thousands of distinct CDR3 sequences; approximately 31% are singletons. Stated time point: persistent/refractory GD, antithyroid drugs over 5 years with positive TRAb. Extracted RNA from PBMCs served as the source of the TCR library. Sequenced here: peripheral blood mononuclear cells (PBMCs), sampled when the disease was refractory, from a patient treated with antithyroid drugs. Every receptor here comes from a female donor with Graves disease.

This chain uses TRBV20-1 with TRBJ2-5; TRBD1 matches 9 bases. V shed 6 bases, J shed 4 bases, and the junction held 15 bases outside the gene matches. The CDR3 is 16 amino acids. Germline V gene data show CDR1 as DFQATT and CDR2 as SNEGSKA (reference sequence). CDR3 sequence: CSATPTSGTGRETQYF. In DNA form, the CDR3 reads TGCAGTGCCACACCTACCTCCGGGACAGGGCGAGAGACCCAGTACTTC.

On this clonotype itself: Being one base from a much bigger clone, this may be a read error. Here the CDR3 omits its conserved ending phenylalanine or tryptophan, so a read error is the likely source. It is unclear where the CDR3 begins or ends on the DNA, so no DNA is shown, and the CDR3 is as TCRdb lists it. The V and J genes are TRBV7-2 and TRBJ2-5; the table's D call of TRBD2 was not tested on the DNA. The V gene's germline CDR1 is SGHTA and CDR2 FQGNSA. Counting both end residues, the CDR3 totals 13 amino acids. The CDR3 loop reads CASSLDLAAPRYL.

J is TRBJ2-7 and V is TRBV7-9, with a tentative D call TRBD1 (6 bases). Germline values: CDR1 SEHNR, CDR2 FQNEAQ (reference sequence). The CDR3 consists of 16 residues. Trimming left V 5 bases short and J 0 bases short, with 17 bases between. The CDR3 here is CASSTNRDTNSYEQYF. CDR3 in DNA: TGTGCCAGCAGCACCAACCGGGACACCAACTCCTACGAGCAGTACTTC. Variable domain in full (rest from reference TRBV7-9 and TRBJ2-7): DTGVSQNPRHKITKRGQNVTFRCDPISEHNRLYWYRQTLGQGPEFLTYFQNEAQLEKSRLLSDRFSAERPKGSFSTLEIQRTEQGDSAMYLCASSTNRDTNSYEQYFGPGTRLTVT.

The genes are TRBV25-1 and TRBJ2-7; no clear D. Germline V lookup: CDR1 MGHDK, CDR2 SYGVNS. Trimming shortened V by 2 bases and J by 1 base, and 9 bases separated the two germline ends. The CDR3 totals 14 residues. The CDR3 DNA sequence: TGTGCCAGCAGTGAAGGTCCCCCTTCCTACGAGCAGTACTTC. Translated, it gives CASSEGPPSYEQYF.

The rearrangement uses TRBV7-3 and TRBJ1-6, with D uncertain. Between the trimmed V and J ends, which lost 2 bases and 8 bases, there was a span of 10 bases. Per germline, CDR1 SGHTA and CDR2 FQGTGA. The CDR3 is made up of 14 amino acids. CDR3 amino acids: CASSLGQAHSPLHF. CDR3 DNA sequence: TGTGCCAGCAGCTTAGGGCAAGCACATTCACCCCTCCACTTT.

This sequence joins TRBV11-2 and TRBJ1-1, with TRBD1 matching 11 bases. The V gene end was trimmed by 4 bases and the J gene end by 4 bases; junction bases not matched to a gene: 8. The CDR3 is made up of 16 amino acids. Germline V gives CDR1 SGHAT, CDR2 FQNNGV. The CDR3 region is CASSSVCGTGGTEAFF. The CDR3 DNA sequence: TGTGCCAGCAGCTCCGTTTGCGGGACAGGGGGCACTGAAGCTTTCTTT. Combining the CDR3 with reference TRBV11-2 and TRBJ1-1 gives the whole variable domain EAGVAQSPRYKIIEKRQSVAFWCNPISGHATLYWYQQILGQGPKLLIQFQNNGVVDDSQLPKDRFSAERLKGVDSTLKIQPAKLEDSAVYLCASSSVCGTGGTEAFFGQGTRLTVV.

This clonotype was observed at least ten times. The V gene is TRBV12-5, the J gene TRBJ1-1; D gene uncertain. The CDR3 covers 13 residues. With 2 bases removed from V and 5 bases from J, the gap between germline ends came to 9 bases. Germline V gene sequence: CDR1 LGHNT, CDR2 FRNRAP. The CDR3 sequence is CASGLKESTEAFF. The CDR3 region has the DNA TGTGCTAGTGGTTTGAAAGAGTCAACTGAAGCTTTCTTT.

The chain joins TRBV5-4 to TRBJ2-3; 9 nucleotides match TRBD2. Germline values: CDR1 SGHNT, CDR2 YYREEE (reference sequence). CDR3 length equals 15 residues. V was pared by 0 bases and J by 5 bases, with 4 bases of the junction left unmatched. DNA for the CDR3: TGTGCCAGCAGCTTGGATCAGCGGGGGGAAGATACGCAGTATTTT. Translated: CASSLDQRGEDTQYF.

This clonotype was counted a few times. The chain links TRBV19 to TRBJ1-5, with D maybe TRBD1 (5 bases). V lost 6 bases and J lost 1, with 13 bases in between. The germline gives CDR1 LNHDA, CDR2 SQIVND (reference sequence). The CDR3 is 15 amino acids. Here the CDR3 DNA reads TGTGCCAGTAGGCAGACCGGGGGAAGCAATCAGCCCCAGCATTTT. As protein: CASRQTGGSNQPQHF.

There are a few counts of this clonotype. This chain joins TRBV30 and TRBJ2-7; 7 nucleotides line up with TRBD2. CDR3 length: 13 residues. V shed 1 base and J 4 bases; nucleotides not matched to a gene: 4. Germline assignment: CDR1 GTSNPN and CDR2 SVGIG (reference sequence). CDR3 in DNA: TGTGCCTGGAGTGGGGGGGGTGGTTACGAGCAGTACTTC. Translation: CAWSGGGGYEQYF.

This clonotype came up a few times. The gene calls are TRBV30 and TRBJ1-5; D not certain. In germline, CDR1 is GTSNPN, CDR2 SVGIG (reference sequence). This CDR3 comprises 15 residues. Trimming left V 0 bases short and J 2 bases short, with 11 bases between. In nucleotides, the CDR3 is TGTGCCTGGAGTGTAGGCCCCCTCGGCAATCAGCCCCAGCATTTT. Protein product: CAWSVGPLGNQPQHF.

This clonotype was seen a handful of times. The genes are TRBV20-1 and TRBJ1-5; 7 bases align to TRBD1. This CDR3 is built from 15 residues. Germline CDR1 is DFQATT and CDR2 is SNEGSKA (reference sequence). The V and J ends lost 4 bases and 0 bases, in that order; junction bases with no gene match: 6. As DNA, the CDR3 is TGCAGTGCTATTCCGGGACAGCATAGCAATCAGCCCCAGCATTTT. Protein: CSAIPGQHSNQPQHF.

The chain employs TRBV6-2 or TRBV6-3 and TRBJ1-2; 10 bases fit TRBD1. The CDR3 extends over 14 amino acids. J gave up 7 bases and V 8 bases, and 10 bases lay outside the gene matches. CDR1 is MNHEY, CDR2 SVGEGT, per germline. The CDR3 region has the DNA TGTGCCAGCGGGACAGGGGCTCAATTCTCTGGCTACACCTTC. The encoded protein is CASGTGAQFSGYTF.

This clonotype was counted ten times or more. This sequence joins TRBV7-9 and TRBJ1-1; D perhaps matches TRBD1 (5 bases). Germline CDR1 and CDR2: SEHNR and FQNEAQ (reference sequence). This CDR3 is built from 14 residues. The germline V and J ends were trimmed by 5 bases and 0 bases, with 10 bases remaining between them. Here the CDR3 DNA reads TGTGCCAGCAGCCTAGGGGATATGAACACTGAAGCTTTCTTT. The encoded protein is CASSLGDMNTEAFF.

This clonotype was seen once. The rearrangement uses TRBV6-1 and TRBJ2-3, with TRBD1 matching 10 bases. CDR1 is MNHNS and CDR2 is SASEGT in the germline V gene. V shed 6 bases, J shed 2 bases, and the junction held 5 bases outside the gene matches. CDR3 size: 15 residues. This CDR3 is CASSQGQGITDTQYF. The CDR3 DNA reads TGTGCCAGCAGCCAGGGACAGGGGATCACAGATACGCAGTATTTT.

This clonotype was found a few times. CDR3 coding DNA: TGCAGTGCTGTAAATTTCAGGGAAGGTCAGCCCCAGCATTTT. Its protein is CSAVNFREGQPQHF. This chain joins TRBV20-1 and TRBJ1-5; perhaps TRBD1 as D (5 bases). V gave up 5 bases and J gave up 6 bases, with 17 bases separating them. CDR3 length: 14 amino acids. Per germline, CDR1 DFQATT and CDR2 SNEGSKA (reference sequence).

This clonotype showed up just a few times. The chain joins TRBV7-9 to TRBJ2-7; 12 bases line up with TRBD2. The length of the CDR3 is 16 residues. In germline, CDR1 is SEHNR, CDR2 FQNEAQ (reference sequence). The junction had 10 bases not matched to a gene; V was cut back by 4 bases and J by 6 bases. The CDR3 sequence is CASSSGLAGRPTEQYF. The CDR3 bases are TGTGCCAGCAGCTCTGGACTAGCGGGGAGACCGACCGAGCAGTACTTC.

This clonotype was picked up one time. The chain combines TRBV30 with TRBJ1-2; TRBD1 might be the D (6 bases). Per the germline V gene, CDR1 is GTSNPN and CDR2 is SVGIG (reference sequence). V was clipped by 5 bases and J by 8 bases, with 21 bases between them. CDR3 size: 14 residues. The CDR3 reads CAWSKGWTQGGYTF. The CDR3 DNA is TGTGCCTGGTCAAAGGGGTGGACCCAGGGGGGCTACACCTTC.

This clonotype was picked up a small number of times. The chain couples TRBV6-2 or TRBV6-3 to TRBJ2-2; 7 bases map to TRBD1. Germline V lookup: CDR1 MNHEY, CDR2 SVGEGT. This CDR3 is 16 amino acids long. V lost 8 bases and J lost 5; bases outside the gene matches: 14. This CDR3 reads CASQLTGTDFTGELFF. In DNA form, the CDR3 reads TGTGCCAGCCAACTTACCGGGACAGACTTTACCGGGGAGCTGTTTTTT.

This chain links TRBV20-1 with TRBJ1-6, with D possibly matching TRBD1 (5 bases). CDR3 size: 16 residues. Germline V gene sequence: CDR1 DFQATT, CDR2 SNEGSKA (reference sequence). V lost 1 base, J lost 3 bases, and 13 bases lay in between. In nucleotides, the CDR3 is TGCAGTGCTAGAGGGGAATCAGGGAACTATAATTCACCCCTCCACTTT. Amino acids: CSARGESGNYNSPLHF.

The V and J genes are TRBV25-1 and TRBJ1-1, with a weak D call TRBD1 (5 bases). This CDR3 contains 12 residues. Trimming removed 8 bases at V and 5 bases at J, with 12 bases between. CDR1 is MGHDK, CDR2 SYGVNS, per germline. The CDR3 is CASAQGETEAFF. In nucleotides, the CDR3 is TGTGCCAGCGCCCAGGGCGAGACTGAAGCTTTCTTT. The variable domain in full, completed from reference TRBV25-1 and TRBJ1-1, reads EADIYQTPRYLVIGTGKKITLECSQTMGHDKMYWYQQDPGMELHLIHYSYGVNSTEKGDLSSESTVSRIRTEHFPLTLESARPSHTSQYLCASAQGETEAFFGQGTRLTVV.

In its sample, this clonotype was seen many times. CDR3: CASSEGVETQYF. CDR3 bases: TGTGCCAGCAGTGAAGGAGTGGAGACCCAGTACTTC. The chain recombines TRBV2 with TRBJ2-5; no definite D call. Trimming stripped 1 base from V and 5 bases from J, with 5 bases between. The CDR3 has 12 residues. Germline loops: CDR1 SNHLY, CDR2 FYNNEI.

This clonotype showed up just once. J is TRBJ2-1 and V is TRBV30; a weak D match, TRBD2 (6 bases). The CDR3 is 15 residues long. Germline V gene data show CDR1 as GTSNPN and CDR2 as SVGIG (reference sequence). Trimming stripped 5 bases from V and 5 bases from J, with 19 bases between. CDR3 loop: CAWESELAPNNEQFF. CDR3 bases: TGTGCCTGGGAGAGCGAACTAGCTCCTAACAATGAGCAGTTCTTC.

This clonotype was detected only a few times. The chain couples TRBV12-3 or TRBV12-4 to TRBJ1-2; D unresolved. V lost 3 bases and J 8 bases, leaving 16 bases between the germline ends. This CDR3 is built from 14 residues. CDR3 nucleotide sequence: TGTGCCAGCAGTTTCCTCGGGCAGGCAGGAGGCTACACCTTC. Its protein product is CASSFLGQAGGYTF.

This clonotype was recorded a few times. This sequence joins TRBV6-5 and TRBJ2-5, with 10 bases aligning to TRBD1. V gave up 0 bases and J gave up 6 bases; unmatched junction bases: 7. The length of the CDR3 is 16 residues. The V gene's germline CDR1 is MNHEY and CDR2 SVGAGI. CDR3 sequence reads: CASSYSEDRGQKTQYF. CDR3 DNA sequence: TGTGCCAGCAGTTACTCGGAAGACAGGGGGCAAAAGACCCAGTACTTC.

The chain uses TRBV2 and TRBJ1-5; D possibly corresponds to TRBD1 (5 bases). Germline V lookup: CDR1 SNHLY, CDR2 FYNNEI. The CDR3 consists of 14 residues. Trimming left V 2 bases short and J 4 bases short, with 9 bases between. The CDR3 reads CASSEMGGNQPQHF. The CDR3 bases are TGTGCCAGCAGTGAAATGGGGGGGAATCAGCCCCAGCATTTT.

The chain joins TRBV3-1 to TRBJ2-5; tentatively, D is TRBD1 or TRBD2 (5 bases each). Looked up from germline, CDR1 is LGHDT and CDR2 is YNNKEL (reference sequence). Trimming cost V 4 bases and J 4 bases, with 16 bases left between them. The CDR3 covers 15 residues. For the CDR3, the DNA is TGTGCCAGCAGCCCAGCTAGCATAAGGGGAGAGACCCAGTACTTC. It specifies CASSPASIRGETQYF.

This clonotype was observed a handful of times. This chain links TRBV5-1 with TRBJ1-4; TRBD1 might be the D (5 bases). Germline loops: CDR1 SGHRS, CDR2 YFSETQ. Trimming left V 3 bases short and J 5 bases short, with 11 bases between. The CDR3 has 14 residues. The CDR3 DNA follows: TGCGCCAGCAGCTCGGGGACTGCAAATGAAAAACTGTTTTTT. This translates into CASSSGTANEKLFF.

The CDR3 bases are TGCGCCAGCAGTGGACAAAGGGACAGCCAGTACTTC. Amino acids: CASSGQRDSQYF. The chain has TRBV10-2 and TRBJ2-4, with 7 nucleotides matching TRBD1. Germline CDR1 WSHSY, CDR2 SAAADI. V shed 4 bases and J 13 bases; nucleotides not matched to a gene: 7. The CDR3 sequence is 12 residues long.

The table lists this clonotype with a few counts. The gene calls are TRBV5-1 and TRBJ2-7; 7 nucleotides match TRBD1. The germline V gene encodes CDR1 SGHRS and CDR2 YFSETQ. Trimming cost V 3 bases and J 3 bases; bases outside gene matches: 6. The CDR3 contains 14 residues. This chain's CDR3 is CASSSQTGNYEQYF. CDR3 DNA: TGCGCCAGCAGCTCCCAGACAGGGAACTACGAGCAGTACTTC.

This clonotype was counted between two and nine times. The chain has TRBV7-9 and TRBJ2-7, with D possibly TRBD2 on 5 matching bases. The CDR3 length is 15 residues. Trimming stripped 0 bases from V and 1 base from J, with 10 bases between. The germline CDR1 and CDR2 sequences are SEHNR and FQNEAQ (reference sequence). The CDR3, as DNA: TGTGCCAGCAGCTTAGCGGGAAGGGAGTCCTACGAGCAGTACTTC. It encodes CASSLAGRESYEQYF.

The rearrangement uses TRBV6-5 and TRBJ2-6; no definite D call. Germline CDR1 reads MNHEY; CDR2 reads SVGAGI. With 0 bases removed from V and 1 base from J, the gap between germline ends came to 7 bases. The CDR3 loop spans 16 amino acids. CDR3 region: CASSYSDSSGANVLTF. CDR3 bases: TGTGCCAGCAGTTACTCTGACTCATCTGGGGCCAACGTCCTGACTTTC.